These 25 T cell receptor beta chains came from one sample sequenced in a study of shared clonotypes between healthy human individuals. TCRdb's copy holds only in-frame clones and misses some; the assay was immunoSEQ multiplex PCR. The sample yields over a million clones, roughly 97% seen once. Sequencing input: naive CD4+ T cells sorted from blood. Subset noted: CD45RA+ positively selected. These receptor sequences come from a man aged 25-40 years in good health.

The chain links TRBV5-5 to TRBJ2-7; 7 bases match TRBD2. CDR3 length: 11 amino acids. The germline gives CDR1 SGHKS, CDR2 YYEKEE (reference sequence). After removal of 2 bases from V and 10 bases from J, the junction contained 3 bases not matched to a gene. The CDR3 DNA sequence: TGTGCCAGCAGCTTCACGGGGGGACAGTACTTC. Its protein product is CASSFTGGQYF.

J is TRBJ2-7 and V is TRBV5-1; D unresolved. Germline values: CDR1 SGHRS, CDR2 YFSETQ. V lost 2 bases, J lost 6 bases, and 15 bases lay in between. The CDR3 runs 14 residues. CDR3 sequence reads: CASSFILGSPEQYF. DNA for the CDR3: TGCGCCAGCAGCTTCATTTTGGGCTCCCCCGAGCAGTACTTC.

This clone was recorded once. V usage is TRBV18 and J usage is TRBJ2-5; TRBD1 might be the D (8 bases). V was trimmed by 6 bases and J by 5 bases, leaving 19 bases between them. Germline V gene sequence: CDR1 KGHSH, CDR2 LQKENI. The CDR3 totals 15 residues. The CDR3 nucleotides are TGTGCCAGCTCCCGAACAGGGGGGGCTCCGGAGACCCAGTACTTC. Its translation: CASSRTGGAPETQYF.

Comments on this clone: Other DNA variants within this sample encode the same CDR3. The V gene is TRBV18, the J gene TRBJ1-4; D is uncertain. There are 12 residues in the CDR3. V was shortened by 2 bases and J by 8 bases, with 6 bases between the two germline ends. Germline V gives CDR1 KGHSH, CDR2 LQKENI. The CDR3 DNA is TGTGCCAGCTCACCAGGAAGGGAAAAACTGTTTTTT. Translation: CASSPGREKLFF.

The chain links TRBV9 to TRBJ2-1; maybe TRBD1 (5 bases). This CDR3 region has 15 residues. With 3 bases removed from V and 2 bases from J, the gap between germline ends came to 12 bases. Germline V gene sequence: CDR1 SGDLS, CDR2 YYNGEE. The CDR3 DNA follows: TGTGCCAGCAGCGCCACAGGACGGCCCTACAATGAGCAGTTCTTC. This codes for CASSATGRPYNEQFF.

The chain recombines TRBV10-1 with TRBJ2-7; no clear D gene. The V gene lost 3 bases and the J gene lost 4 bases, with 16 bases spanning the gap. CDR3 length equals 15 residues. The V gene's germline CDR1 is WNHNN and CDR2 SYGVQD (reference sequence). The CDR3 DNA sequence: TGCGCCAGCAGTGAAGGTACCTCGCCAATTTACGAGCAGTACTTC. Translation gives CASSEGTSPIYEQYF.

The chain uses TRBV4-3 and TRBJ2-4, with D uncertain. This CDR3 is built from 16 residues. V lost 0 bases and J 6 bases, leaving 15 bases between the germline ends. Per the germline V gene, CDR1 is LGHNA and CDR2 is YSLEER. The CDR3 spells CASSQDLAPRINIQYF. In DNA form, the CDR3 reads TGCGCCAGCAGCCAAGATCTGGCACCTCGGATAAACATTCAGTACTTC.

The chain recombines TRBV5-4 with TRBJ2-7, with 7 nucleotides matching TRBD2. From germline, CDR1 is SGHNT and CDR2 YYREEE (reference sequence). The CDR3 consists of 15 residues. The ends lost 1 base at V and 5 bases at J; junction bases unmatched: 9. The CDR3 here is CASSLRREYTHEQYF. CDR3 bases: TGTGCCAGCAGCTTGCGGCGGGAGTATACCCACGAGCAGTACTTC.

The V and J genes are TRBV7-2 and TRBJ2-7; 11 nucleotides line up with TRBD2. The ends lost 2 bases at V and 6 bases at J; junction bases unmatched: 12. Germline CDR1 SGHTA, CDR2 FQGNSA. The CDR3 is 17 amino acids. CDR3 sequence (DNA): TGTGCCAGCAGCTTAAGGCTAGCGGGAGGATTAGGTGGCGAGCAGTACTTC. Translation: CASSLRLAGGLGGEQYF.

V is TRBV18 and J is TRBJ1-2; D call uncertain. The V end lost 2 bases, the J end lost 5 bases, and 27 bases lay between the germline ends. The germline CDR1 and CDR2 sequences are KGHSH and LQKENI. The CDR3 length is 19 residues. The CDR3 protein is CASSPFPGRGGVPEYGYTF. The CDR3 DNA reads TGTGCCAGCTCACCATTCCCCGGACGAGGCGGGGTTCCCGAGTATGGCTACACCTTC.

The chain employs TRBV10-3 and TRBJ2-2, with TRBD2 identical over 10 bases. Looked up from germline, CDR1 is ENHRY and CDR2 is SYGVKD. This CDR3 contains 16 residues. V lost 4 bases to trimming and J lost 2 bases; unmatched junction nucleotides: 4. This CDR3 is CAISGGLAANTGELFF. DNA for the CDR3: TGTGCCATCAGTGGAGGACTAGCGGCAAACACCGGGGAGCTGTTTTTT.

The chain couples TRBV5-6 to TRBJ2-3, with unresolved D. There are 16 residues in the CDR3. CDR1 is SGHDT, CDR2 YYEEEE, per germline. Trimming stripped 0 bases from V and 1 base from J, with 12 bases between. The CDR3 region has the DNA TGTGCCAGCAGCTTGGGAACACTCATCCGCACAGATACGCAGTATTTT. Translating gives CASSLGTLIRTDTQYF.

This CDR3 reads CASSFRDKNIQYF. CDR3 coding DNA: TGTGCCAGCAGCTTCCGGGACAAAAACATTCAGTACTTC. The genes are TRBV7-2 and TRBJ2-4, with D perhaps matching TRBD2 (5 bases). The CDR3 is 13 residues long. Germline assignment: CDR1 SGHTA and CDR2 FQGNSA. Trimming pared 3 bases from V and 3 bases from J, leaving 6 bases between.

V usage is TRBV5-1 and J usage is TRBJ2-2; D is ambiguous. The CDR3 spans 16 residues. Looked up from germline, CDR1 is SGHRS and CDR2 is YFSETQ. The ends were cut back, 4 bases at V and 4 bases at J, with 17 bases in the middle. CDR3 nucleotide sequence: TGCGCCAGCAGCCTAGACGGGTTTTCCCTCACCGGGGAGCTGTTTTTT. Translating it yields CASSLDGFSLTGELFF.

CDR3 nucleotides: TGTGCCTGGAGTGGCGAGACAGGGGGCGCTTACGAGCAGTACTTC. Amino acids: CAWSGETGGAYEQYF. The chain links TRBV30 to TRBJ2-7, with 10 nucleotides matching TRBD1. From germline, CDR1 is GTSNPN and CDR2 SVGIG (reference sequence). This CDR3 has 15 residues. With V trimmed by 1 base and J by 4 bases, 7 bases remained unmatched.

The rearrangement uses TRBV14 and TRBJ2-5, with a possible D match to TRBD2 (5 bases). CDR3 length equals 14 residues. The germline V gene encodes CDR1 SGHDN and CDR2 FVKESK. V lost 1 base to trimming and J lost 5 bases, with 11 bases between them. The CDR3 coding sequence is TGTGCCAGCAGCCAAGTCCTAGCACGGGAGACCCAGTACTTC. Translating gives CASSQVLARETQYF.

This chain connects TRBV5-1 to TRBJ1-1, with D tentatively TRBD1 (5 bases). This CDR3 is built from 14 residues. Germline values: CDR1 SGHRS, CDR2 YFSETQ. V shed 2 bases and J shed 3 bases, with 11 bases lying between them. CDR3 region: CASSLDSLDTEAFF. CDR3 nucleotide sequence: TGCGCCAGCAGCTTAGACAGCCTGGACACTGAAGCTTTCTTT.

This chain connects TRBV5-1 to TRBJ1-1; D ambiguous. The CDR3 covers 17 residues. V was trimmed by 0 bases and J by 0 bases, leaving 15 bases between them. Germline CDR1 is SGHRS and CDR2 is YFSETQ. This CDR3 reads CASSLARKDFMNTEAFF. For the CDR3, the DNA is TGCGCCAGCAGCTTGGCCAGGAAAGATTTCATGAACACTGAAGCTTTCTTT.

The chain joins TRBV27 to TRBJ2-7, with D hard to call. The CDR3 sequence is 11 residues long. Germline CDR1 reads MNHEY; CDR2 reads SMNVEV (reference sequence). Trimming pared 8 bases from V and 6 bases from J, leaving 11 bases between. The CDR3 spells CASFGWGEQYF. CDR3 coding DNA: TGTGCCAGCTTCGGGTGGGGCGAGCAGTACTTC.

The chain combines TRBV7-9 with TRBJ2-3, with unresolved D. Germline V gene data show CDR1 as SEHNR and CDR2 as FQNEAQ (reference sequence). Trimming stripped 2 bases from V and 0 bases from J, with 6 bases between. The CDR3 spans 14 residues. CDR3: CASSLLSSTDTQYF. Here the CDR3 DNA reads TGTGCCAGCAGCTTACTATCCAGCACAGATACGCAGTATTTT.

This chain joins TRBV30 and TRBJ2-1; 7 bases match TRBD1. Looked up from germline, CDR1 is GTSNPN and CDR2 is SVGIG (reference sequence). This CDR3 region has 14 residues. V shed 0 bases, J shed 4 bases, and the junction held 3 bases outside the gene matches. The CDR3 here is CAWSVTGVYNEQFF. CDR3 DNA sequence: TGTGCCTGGAGTGTAACAGGGGTGTACAATGAGCAGTTCTTC.

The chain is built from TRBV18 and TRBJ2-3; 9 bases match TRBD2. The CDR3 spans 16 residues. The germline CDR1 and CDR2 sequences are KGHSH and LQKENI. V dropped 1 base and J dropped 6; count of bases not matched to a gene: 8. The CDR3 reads CASSPRLAGGPDTQYF. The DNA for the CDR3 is TGTGCCAGCTCACCACGGTTGGCGGGAGGGCCCGATACGCAGTATTTT.

CDR3 coding DNA: TGTGCCAGCAGCCTCCTGCAGGGAAGGAATCAGCCCCAGCATTTT. It specifies CASSLLQGRNQPQHF. This chain joins TRBV2 and TRBJ1-5; possible D gene TRBD1, 5 bases. CDR1 is SNHLY and CDR2 is FYNNEI in the germline V gene. V was clipped by 6 bases and J by 4 bases, with 16 bases between them. The CDR3 has 15 amino acids.

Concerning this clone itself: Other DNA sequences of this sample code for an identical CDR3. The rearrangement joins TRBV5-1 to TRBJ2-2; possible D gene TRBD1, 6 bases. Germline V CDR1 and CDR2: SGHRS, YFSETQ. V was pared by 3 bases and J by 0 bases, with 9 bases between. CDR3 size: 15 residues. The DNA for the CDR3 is TGCGCCAGCAGCTCTACAGGGACGAACACCGGGGAGCTGTTTTTT. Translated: CASSSTGTNTGELFF. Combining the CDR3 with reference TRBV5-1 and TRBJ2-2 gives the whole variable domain KAGVTQTPRYLIKTRGQQVTLSCSPISGHRSVSWYQQTPGQGLQFLFEYFSETQRNKGNFPGRFSGRQFSNSRSEMNVSTLELGDSALYLCASSSTGTNTGELFFGEGSRLTVL.

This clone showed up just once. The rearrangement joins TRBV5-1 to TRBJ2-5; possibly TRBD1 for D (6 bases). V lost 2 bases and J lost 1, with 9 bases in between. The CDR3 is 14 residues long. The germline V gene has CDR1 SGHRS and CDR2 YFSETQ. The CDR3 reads CASSFQGIQETQYF. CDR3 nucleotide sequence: TGCGCCAGCAGCTTCCAGGGGATCCAAGAGACCCAGTACTTC.